The T cell receptor beta chain described here comes from a study of memory CD4+ T cells and cytomegalovirus serostatus. Clones were sequenced by immunoSEQ multiplex PCR, and TCRdb holds only the in-frame ones, with some missing. Of tens of thousands of clones in the sample, 82% were seen once. Single viable CD3+CD4+CD8-CD45RO+ cells were sorted as the memory CD4+ T cells. V gave up 4 bases and J gave up 3 bases, with 6 bases separating them. Germline lookup yields CDR1 SGHRS and CDR2 YFSETQ. CDR3 length: 12 amino acids. The rearrangement joins TRBV5-1 to TRBJ2-3; D possibly corresponds to TRBD2 (5 bases). The source material was memory CD4+ T cells from blood. The source of this sequence is an adult in good health and CMV-seronegative. Some clones in this sample may be carry-over from other donors' samples. The CDR3 here is CASSPGTDTQYF. Here the CDR3 DNA reads TGCGCCAGCAGCCCGGGAACAGATACGCAGTATTTT.